These 10 T cell receptor beta chains were all obtained from the same sample, sequenced in a study of T cell responses to AZD1222 COVID-19 vaccine. Using immunoSEQ multiplex PCR, the repertoire was profiled, and TCRdb retains in-frame clones only, with some absent. The sample lists more than 110,000 clones, 85% to 95% occurring once. The specimen was peripheral blood, collected on day 0 of AZD1222 vaccination. The receptors derive from an adult in good health.

This chain connects TRBV4-1 to TRBJ2-7; D uncertain. This CDR3 has 14 residues. Trimming removed 4 bases from V and 6 bases from J, with 16 bases in between. The germline V gene has CDR1 MGHRA and CDR2 YSYEKL. The CDR3 is CASSPGVPLLEQYF. The DNA of the CDR3 is TGCGCCAGCAGCCCTGGGGTCCCATTACTCGAGCAGTACTTC.

This chain links TRBV2 with TRBJ2-1, with a possible D match to TRBD2 (6 bases). The CDR3 extends over 14 amino acids. CDR1 SNHLY and CDR2 FYNNEI come from the germline V gene. V gave up 7 bases and J gave up 1 base, with 11 bases separating them. CDR3 sequence reads: CASKASDSYNEQFF. DNA of the CDR3: TGTGCCAGCAAGGCTAGCGATTCCTACAATGAGCAGTTCTTC.

The rearrangement uses TRBV10-3 and TRBJ2-7; 7 positions match TRBD2. From germline, CDR1 is ENHRY and CDR2 SYGVKD. Germline trimming cut 3 bases from V and 4 bases from J; bases unmatched to any gene: 6. CDR3 size: 14 residues. CDR3 residues: CAISEGQGGYEQYF. DNA for the CDR3: TGTGCCATCAGTGAAGGGCAGGGAGGGTACGAGCAGTACTTC.

The chain joins TRBV15 to TRBJ2-1; D is uncertain. From germline, CDR1 is LNHNV and CDR2 YYDKDF (reference sequence). The CDR3 covers 13 residues. V shed 0 bases and J shed 10 bases, with 10 bases lying between them. The CDR3 coding sequence is TGTGCCACCAGCAGAGATGAGGCGGAAGAGCAGTTCTTC. Translation: CATSRDEAEEQFF.

The CDR3 nucleotides read TGTGCCAGCAGCGTAGGACTAGCGGGGGTGAGCTCCTACGAGCAGTACTTC. Its protein product is CASSVGLAGVSSYEQYF. This chain uses TRBV9 with TRBJ2-7; 12 bases agree with TRBD2. Germline V gene lookup returns CDR1 SGDLS and CDR2 YYNGEE. V shed 0 bases, J shed 0 bases, and the junction held 4 bases outside the gene matches. The CDR3 covers 17 residues.

A note on this clone: The identical CDR3 is also encoded by other nucleotide sequences in the sample. This chain joins TRBV24-1 and TRBJ2-3; TRBD2 might be the D (5 bases). Deletions cut 5 bases from V and 0 bases from J, with 5 bases between. Germline lookup yields CDR1 KGHDR and CDR2 SFDVKD. The CDR3 is made up of 13 amino acids. The CDR3 sequence is CATSGTSTDTQYF. The CDR3 DNA sequence: TGTGCCACCAGTGGGACTAGCACAGATACGCAGTATTTT.

This chain uses TRBV27 with TRBJ2-7, with 8 bases fitting TRBD1. The CDR3 is 14 amino acids. V lost 5 bases to trimming and J lost 5 bases; unmatched junction nucleotides: 8. Germline V gene sequence: CDR1 MNHEY, CDR2 SMNVEV (reference sequence). CDR3 sequence reads: CASSPGQGVHEQYF. In nucleotides, the CDR3 is TGTGCCAGCAGTCCAGGACAGGGTGTCCACGAGCAGTACTTC.

V usage is TRBV5-1 and J usage is TRBJ1-2; maybe TRBD1 (5 bases). The CDR3 covers 16 residues. Germline V CDR1 and CDR2: SGHRS, YFSETQ. Trimming stripped 4 bases from V and 7 bases from J, with 23 bases between. The CDR3 spells CASSLDPTGGDAGYTF. The CDR3 coding sequence is TGCGCCAGCAGCCTCGACCCGACTGGGGGGGATGCTGGCTACACCTTC. The variable domain in full, with the rest retrieved from reference TRBV5-1 and TRBJ1-2, is KAGVTQTPRYLIKTRGQQVTLSCSPISGHRSVSWYQQTPGQGLQFLFEYFSETQRNKGNFPGRFSGRQFSNSRSEMNVSTLELGDSALYLCASSLDPTGGDAGYTFGSGTRLTVV.

This chain uses TRBV7-8 with TRBJ2-5, with 11 positions matching TRBD2. Germline CDR1 is SGHVS and CDR2 is FQNEAQ. The V and J ends lost 3 bases and 1 base, in that order; junction bases with no gene match: 4. The CDR3 length is 16 residues. CDR3 sequence (DNA): TGTGCCAGCAGCTTCCGACTAGCGGGGATCCAAGAGACCCAGTACTTC. Encoded protein: CASSFRLAGIQETQYF.

This clone was seen a few times. The chain carries TRBV6-2 or TRBV6-3 and TRBJ2-7; no definite D call. V was clipped by 3 bases and J by 7 bases, with 7 bases between them. Looked up from germline, CDR1 is MNHEY and CDR2 is SVGEGT. There are 11 residues in the CDR3. The CDR3 nucleotides read TGTGCCAGCAGTTATGGGCCGGAGCAGTACTTC. Amino acids: CASSYGPEQYF.